The 18 T cell receptor beta chains in this list originate from one sample, sequenced in a study of human T cells and chemical hapten exposure (dated by TCRdb to the early 2020s). Library creation used RACE. The listed sequencing device is NextSeq 500. In TCRdb, the public reads were trimmed at Q25 with fastp and aligned with MiXCR, with productive beta chains retained. Rows with a matching CDR3 protein are joined into one entry that keeps the most common DNA and genes. This sample gives 40,000 to 50,000 distinct CDR3 sequences in total; approximately 3.6% of them show up just once. Of the sample, 20% to 30% is held by the ten largest clones. This sample's time point label indicates: patch test 1, 2 weeks after DPC sensitization. This specimen's treatment or condition label, interpreted: therapeutic diphenylcyclopropenone sensitization with weekly scalp DPC. Total RNA was extracted from unfractionated whole blood that had been collected in Tempus Blood RNA tubes.

The sequenced sample was whole blood, obtained in connection with sensitization to the hapten diphenylcyclopropenone (DPC). These receptors were collected from a man in his fifties with alopecia areata. Some clones in this sample may be carry-over from other donors' samples.

This clonotype was seen many times. The J gene is TRBJ2-1, the V gene TRBV7-3; TRBD1 matches 11 bases. This CDR3 contains 15 residues. Germline trimming cut 8 bases from V and 9 bases from J; bases unmatched to any gene: 12. Germline V gene data show CDR1 as SGHTA and CDR2 as FQGTGA. As DNA, the CDR3 is TGTGCCAGCGGCATAGCGGGACAGGGGGTGAGTGAGCAGTTCTTC. This gives the protein CASGIAGQGVSEQFF.

This clonotype was counted many times. The rearrangement links TRBV4-2 to TRBJ2-1; D may be TRBD1 (5 bases). The ends were cut back, 5 bases at V and 8 bases at J, with 10 bases in the middle. CDR3 length: 12 amino acids. The V gene's germline CDR1 is LGHNA and CDR2 YNFKEQ. This CDR3 reads CASSILGDEQFF. The DNA of the CDR3 is TGTGCCAGCAGCATTTTAGGGGATGAGCAGTTCTTC.

In this sample, this clonotype turned up many times. The chain joins TRBV20-1 to TRBJ2-3; D is tentatively TRBD1 or TRBD2 (5 bases each). The length of the CDR3 is 16 residues. Per germline, CDR1 DFQATT and CDR2 SNEGSKA (reference sequence). Trimming stripped 1 base from V and 3 bases from J, with 17 bases between. For the CDR3, the DNA is TGCAGTGCTAGAGCCGTACGGGGACGTCTGACAGATACGCAGTATTTT. It encodes CSARAVRGRLTDTQYF.

This clonotype has ten or more counts. V gene TRBV4-2 combines with J gene TRBJ1-4; D may be TRBD1 (6 bases). The CDR3 has 15 amino acids. Trimming shortened V by 4 bases and J by 7 bases, and 16 bases separated the two germline ends. CDR1 is LGHNA and CDR2 is YNFKEQ in the germline V gene. CDR3 sequence reads: CASSPGERDGEKLFF. The DNA for the CDR3 is TGTGCCAGCAGCCCAGGGGAAAGGGACGGTGAAAAACTGTTTTTT.

This clonotype appeared many times. J is TRBJ2-7 and V is TRBV7-2, with D unresolved. CDR3 length equals 14 residues. Germline CDR1 reads SGHTA; CDR2 reads FQGNSA. Trimming took off 0 bases at V and 4 bases at J, with 10 bases between the two ends. The CDR3 coding sequence is TGTGCCAGCAGCTTAGCGCTAGTTTCGTACGAGCAGTACTTC. Protein sequence: CASSLALVSYEQYF.

This clonotype was picked up many times. The rearrangement joins TRBV29-1 to TRBJ2-5; 7 nucleotides match TRBD2. This CDR3 has 14 amino acids. Germline V gene data show CDR1 as SQVTM and CDR2 as ANQGSEA. V dropped 3 bases and J dropped 1; count of bases not matched to a gene: 5. The CDR3 region has the DNA TGCAGCGTTGACACTAGCGCCCTCCAAGAGACCCAGTACTTC. Its protein is CSVDTSALQETQYF. Full variable domain (rest looked up from reference TRBV29-1 and TRBJ2-5): SAVISQKPSRDICQRGTSLTIQCQVDSQVTMMFWYRQQPGQSLTLIATANQGSEATYESGFVIDKFPISRPNLTFSTLTVSNMSPEDSSIYLCSVDTSALQETQYFGPGTRLLVL.

This clonotype was picked up a small number of times. The CDR3 reads CAIRNTGTQETQYF. The CDR3 DNA is TGTGCCATCAGGAACACCGGGACCCAAGAGACCCAGTACTTC. The chain carries TRBV10-3 and TRBJ2-5, with D tentatively TRBD1 or TRBD2 (5 bases each). CDR3 length: 14 residues. V lost 6 bases to trimming and J lost 1 base, with 12 bases between them. Germline V gene data show CDR1 as ENHRY and CDR2 as SYGVKD.

This clonotype was counted between two and nine times. The chain uses TRBV7-2 and TRBJ1-3, with 9 bases identical to TRBD1. V gave up 5 bases and J gave up 3 bases; unmatched junction bases: 8. CDR1 is SGHTA and CDR2 is FQGNSA in the germline V gene. This CDR3 region has 16 residues. The CDR3 sequence is CASSPRQGEGGNTIYF. The CDR3 DNA follows: TGTGCCAGCAGCCCCCGACAGGGGGAAGGTGGAAACACCATATATTTT.

This clonotype was detected ten times or more. The V and J genes are TRBV10-3 and TRBJ2-2; the D is unclear. The CDR3 has 13 residues. Trimming left V 2 bases short and J 9 bases short, with 10 bases between. Germline CDR1 and CDR2: ENHRY and SYGVKD. The CDR3 DNA sequence: TGTGCCATCAGTGAGGGGGTTGCCCGGGAGCTGTTTTTT. Amino acids: CAISEGVARELFF.

Concerning this clonotype: This may be a read error, as it is one base from a much larger clone. This sequence joins TRBV6-2 or TRBV6-3 and TRBJ2-5, with 10 bases that match TRBD1. Germline V gene sequence: CDR1 MNHEY, CDR2 SVGEGT. The CDR3 runs to 14 residues. CDR3 nucleotide sequence: TGTGCCAGCACTAAACGGACAGGGGGAGAGGCCCAGTACTTC. This translates into CASTKRTGGEAQYF.

Many counts were recorded for this clonotype. The chain joins TRBV10-3 to TRBJ1-1; D gene uncertain. The germline CDR1 and CDR2 sequences are ENHRY and SYGVKD. The CDR3 has 12 residues. V shed 6 bases and J shed 1 base, with 6 bases lying between them. CDR3 protein: CAIREENTEAFF. DNA of the CDR3: TGTGCCATCAGGGAAGAGAACACTGAAGCTTTCTTT.

At least ten counts were recorded for this clonotype. The chain carries TRBV20-1 and TRBJ1-2; D is possibly TRBD1 (6 bases). There are 16 residues in the CDR3. CDR1 DFQATT and CDR2 SNEGSKA come from the germline V gene (reference sequence). The germline V and J ends were trimmed by 5 bases and 1 base, with 20 bases remaining between them. CDR3 in amino acids: CSAEPRTEFFNYGYTF. Here the CDR3 DNA reads TGCAGTGCTGAGCCTAGGACAGAATTCTTTAACTATGGCTACACCTTC.

This clonotype was counted ten times or more. This sequence joins TRBV27 and TRBJ2-1, with 9 bases identical to TRBD2. Germline V gives CDR1 MNHEY, CDR2 SMNVEV (reference sequence). The CDR3 extends over 14 amino acids. After removal of 9 bases from V and 6 bases from J, the junction contained 9 bases not matched to a gene. CDR3 DNA: TGTGCCAGTACCGGGACTAGCCTAATCAATGAGCAGTTCTTC. Its protein product is CASTGTSLINEQFF.

This clonotype was counted at least ten times. This chain connects TRBV2 to TRBJ2-3; TRBD1 might be the D (5 bases). This CDR3 has 14 residues. The V and J ends lost 3 bases and 1 base respectively, with 8 bases between them. Looked up from germline, CDR1 is SNHLY and CDR2 is FYNNEI. The CDR3 DNA follows: TGTGCCAGCAGTGAGTCAGGGCGCACAGATACGCAGTATTTT. Protein sequence: CASSESGRTDTQYF.

Ten or more counts support this clonotype. J is TRBJ2-7 and V is TRBV6-2 or TRBV6-3, with TRBD1 identical over 8 bases. CDR1 and CDR2 from the germline V gene are MNHEY and SVGEGT. The length of the CDR3 is 15 residues. Trimming cost V 5 bases and J 0 bases; bases outside gene matches: 6. The CDR3 sequence is CASSQTTGVSYEQYF. CDR3 DNA sequence: TGTGCCAGCAGTCAGACGACAGGGGTCTCCTACGAGCAGTACTTC.

Ten or more counts support this clonotype. The V and J genes are TRBV10-3 and TRBJ2-3; 9 nucleotides match TRBD1. The germline V gene has CDR1 ENHRY and CDR2 SYGVKD. V trimming: 3 bases; J trimming: 0 bases; junction bases outside the gene matches: 7. The CDR3 consists of 17 residues. The CDR3 bases are TGTGCCATCAGTGACCTGACAGGGGGTCGTAGCACAGATACGCAGTATTTT. Protein product: CAISDLTGGRSTDTQYF.

This clonotype was counted between two and nine times. The chain couples TRBV6-2 or TRBV6-3 to TRBJ1-4; D is ambiguous. V gave up 6 bases and J gave up 3 bases, with 14 bases separating them. This CDR3 is built from 15 residues. Germline assignment: CDR1 MNHEY and CDR2 SVGEGT. CDR3 nucleotide sequence: TGTGCCAGCAGCGATTTGGACGGATCTAATGAAAAACTGTTTTTT. Translating gives CASSDLDGSNEKLFF.

In this sample, this clonotype turned up many times. The chain uses TRBV28 and TRBJ2-2, with D tentatively TRBD1 or TRBD2 (7 bases each). Trimming removed 4 bases from V and 7 bases from J, with 16 bases in between. Germline CDR1 reads MDHEN; CDR2 reads SYDVKM. The CDR3 covers 15 residues. The chain's CDR3 is CASSSTDREGGELFF. The CDR3, as DNA: TGTGCCAGCAGTTCCACAGACAGGGAGGGCGGGGAGCTGTTTTTT. Full variable domain (rest looked up from reference TRBV28 and TRBJ2-2): DVKVTQSSRYLVKRTGEKVFLECVQDMDHENMFWYRQDPGLGLRLIYFSYDVKMKEKGDIPEGYSVSREKKERFSLILESASTNQTSMYLCASSSTDREGGELFFGEGSRLTVL.